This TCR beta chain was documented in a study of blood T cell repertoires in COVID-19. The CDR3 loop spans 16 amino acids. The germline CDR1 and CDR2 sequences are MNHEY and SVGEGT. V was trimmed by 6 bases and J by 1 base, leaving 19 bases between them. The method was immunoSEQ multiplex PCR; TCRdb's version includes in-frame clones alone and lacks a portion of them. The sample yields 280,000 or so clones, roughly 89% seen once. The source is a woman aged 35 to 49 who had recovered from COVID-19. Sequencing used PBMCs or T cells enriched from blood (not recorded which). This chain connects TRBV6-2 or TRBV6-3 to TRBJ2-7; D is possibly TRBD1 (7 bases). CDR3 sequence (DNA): TGTGCCAGCAGCCCCTATTTCCAGGGGGGTTCCTACGAGCAGTACTTC. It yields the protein CASSPYFQGGSYEQYF.